Following are 7 T cell receptor beta chains from one sample sequenced in a study of cytomegalovirus exposure and HLA in healthy donors. PCR was performed using 60 Vbeta and 13 Jbeta primers. Method: immunoSEQ multiplex PCR; TCRdb's copy keeps in-frame clones and lacks some. The sample contains around 200,000 clones, approximately 86% of which appear only once. Sample: PBMCs. All receptors derive from a young woman in good health and CMV-seronegative.

The chain has TRBV9 and TRBJ2-1, with TRBD1 identical over 10 bases. The germline CDR1 and CDR2 sequences are SGDLS and YYNGEE. Trimming cost V 0 bases and J 9 bases; bases outside gene matches: 12. The CDR3 runs 17 residues. CDR3 region: CASSVGGGTGEVSEQFF. For the CDR3, the DNA is TGTGCCAGCAGCGTAGGCGGAGGGACAGGGGAGGTTAGTGAGCAGTTCTTC.

The chain links TRBV10-2 to TRBJ2-3; 8 positions agree with TRBD2. V was pared by 8 bases and J by 3 bases, with 7 bases of the junction left unmatched. The CDR3 runs to 14 residues. The germline CDR1 and CDR2 sequences are WSHSY and SAAADI. In DNA, the CDR3 is TGCGCCAGCGCTCCGGGACTAGAAACAGATACGCAGTATTTT. It translates to CASAPGLETDTQYF.

CDR3 region: CASSKGLAGLSETQYF. In DNA form, the CDR3 reads TGTGCCAGCAGCAAAGGACTAGCGGGACTGTCGGAGACCCAGTACTTC. The chain employs TRBV7-3 and TRBJ2-5; 12 bases line up with TRBD2. V gave up 5 bases and J gave up 5 bases; unmatched junction bases: 9. CDR1 and CDR2 (germline): SGHTA, FQGTGA. The CDR3 has 16 amino acids. Using reference TRBV7-3 and TRBJ2-5 for the parts outside the CDR3, the full variable domain is GAGVSQTPSNKVTEKGKYVELRCDPISGHTALYWYRQSLGQGPEFLIYFQGTGAADDSGLPNDRFFAVRPEGSVSTLKIQRTERGDSAVYLCASSKGLAGLSETQYFGPGTRLLVL.

The V gene is TRBV6-1, the J gene TRBJ2-3; tentatively, D is TRBD1 (6 bases). V shed 2 bases and J shed 4 bases, with 16 bases lying between them. The CDR3 runs to 16 residues. Germline CDR1 is MNHNS and CDR2 is SASEGT. CDR3 DNA: TGTGCCAGCAGTGAATTAGATAGGGGGTGGGCAGATACGCAGTATTTT. Translating gives CASSELDRGWADTQYF.

The chain combines TRBV2 with TRBJ1-5; 8 nucleotides agree with TRBD1. V trimming: 6 bases; J trimming: 2 bases; junction bases outside the gene matches: 6. This CDR3 has 15 amino acids. CDR1 is SNHLY and CDR2 is FYNNEI in the germline V gene. This chain's CDR3 is CASRPDRVGNQPQHF. In DNA form, the CDR3 reads TGTGCCAGCAGGCCGGACAGGGTAGGCAATCAGCCCCAGCATTTT.

This rearrangement joins TRBV28 to TRBJ1-1; 8 nucleotides align to TRBD1. CDR1 is MDHEN and CDR2 is SYDVKM in the germline V gene. Trimming took 2 bases from V and 4 from J; bases not matched to a gene: 9. The CDR3 has 16 residues. CDR3 nucleotide sequence: TGTGCCAGCAGTTTACCCGCGGACAGGGCGGGCACTGAAGCTTTCTTT. Translation gives CASSLPADRAGTEAFF.

V usage is TRBV4-1 and J usage is TRBJ2-5; 9 nucleotides line up with TRBD2. Germline CDR1 and CDR2: MGHRA and YSYEKL. Trimming cost V 2 bases and J 4 bases; bases outside gene matches: 5. The CDR3 length is 15 residues. CDR3 amino acids: CASSQTGLAGETQYF. DNA for the CDR3: TGCGCCAGCAGCCAAACGGGACTAGCCGGAGAGACCCAGTACTTC.